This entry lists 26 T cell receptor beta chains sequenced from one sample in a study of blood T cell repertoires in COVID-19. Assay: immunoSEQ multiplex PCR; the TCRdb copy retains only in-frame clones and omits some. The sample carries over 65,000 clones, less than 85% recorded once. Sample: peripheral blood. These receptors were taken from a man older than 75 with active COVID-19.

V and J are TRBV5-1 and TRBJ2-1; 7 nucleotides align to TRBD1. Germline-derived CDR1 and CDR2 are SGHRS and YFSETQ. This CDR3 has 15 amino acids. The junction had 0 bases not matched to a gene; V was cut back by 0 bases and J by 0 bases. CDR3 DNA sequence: TGCGCCAGCAGCTTGGACAGGGGCTCCTACAATGAGCAGTTCTTC. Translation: CASSLDRGSYNEQFF.

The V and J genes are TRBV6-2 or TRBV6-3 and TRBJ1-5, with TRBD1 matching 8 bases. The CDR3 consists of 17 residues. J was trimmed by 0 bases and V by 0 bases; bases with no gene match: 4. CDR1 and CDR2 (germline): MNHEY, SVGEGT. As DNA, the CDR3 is TGTGCCAGCAGTTACTCGCTGGGACAGGTTAGCAATCAGCCCCAGCATTTT. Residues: CASSYSLGQVSNQPQHF.

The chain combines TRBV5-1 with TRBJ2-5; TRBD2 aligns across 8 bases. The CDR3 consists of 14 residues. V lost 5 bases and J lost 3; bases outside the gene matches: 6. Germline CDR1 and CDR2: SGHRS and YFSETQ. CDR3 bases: TGCGCCAGCAGTATTGCGGGGGGCAAAGAGACCCAGTACTTC. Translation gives CASSIAGGKETQYF.

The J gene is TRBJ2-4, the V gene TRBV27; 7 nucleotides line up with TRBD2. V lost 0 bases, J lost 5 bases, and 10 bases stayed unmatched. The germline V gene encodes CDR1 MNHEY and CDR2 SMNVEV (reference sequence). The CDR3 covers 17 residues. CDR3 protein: CASSLSGGRLLQNIQYF. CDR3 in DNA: TGTGCCAGCAGTTTATCGGGAGGGAGGCTGCTACAAAACATTCAGTACTTC.

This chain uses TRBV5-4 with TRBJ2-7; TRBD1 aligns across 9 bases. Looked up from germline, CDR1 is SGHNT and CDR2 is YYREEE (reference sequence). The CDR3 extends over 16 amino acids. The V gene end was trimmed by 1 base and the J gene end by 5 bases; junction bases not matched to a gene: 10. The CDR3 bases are TGTGCCAGCAGCTTGCCCTCGGGACAGGGAATCCACGAGCAGTACTTC. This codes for CASSLPSGQGIHEQYF.

CDR3 sequence: CASSMVRGTYEQYF. The CDR3 region has the DNA TGTGCCAGTAGTATGGTCAGGGGAACCTACGAGCAGTACTTC. V gene TRBV19 combines with J gene TRBJ2-7, with D maybe TRBD1 (6 bases). The length of the CDR3 is 14 residues. Germline V CDR1 and CDR2: LNHDA, SQIVND (reference sequence). Trimming removed 3 bases from V and 2 bases from J, with 11 bases in between.

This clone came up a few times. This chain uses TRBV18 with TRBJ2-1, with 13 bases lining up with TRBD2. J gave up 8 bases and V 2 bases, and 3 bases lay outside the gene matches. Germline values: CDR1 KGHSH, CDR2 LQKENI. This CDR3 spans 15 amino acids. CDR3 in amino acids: CASSPRTSGSYEQFF. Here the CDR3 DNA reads TGTGCCAGCTCACCAAGGACTAGCGGGAGCTATGAGCAGTTCTTC.

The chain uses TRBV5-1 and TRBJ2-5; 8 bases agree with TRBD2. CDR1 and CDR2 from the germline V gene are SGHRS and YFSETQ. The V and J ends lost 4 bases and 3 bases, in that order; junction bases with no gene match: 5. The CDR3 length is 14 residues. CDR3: CASSPGGGEETQYF. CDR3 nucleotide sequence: TGCGCCAGCAGCCCGGGGGGGGGCGAAGAGACCCAGTACTTC.

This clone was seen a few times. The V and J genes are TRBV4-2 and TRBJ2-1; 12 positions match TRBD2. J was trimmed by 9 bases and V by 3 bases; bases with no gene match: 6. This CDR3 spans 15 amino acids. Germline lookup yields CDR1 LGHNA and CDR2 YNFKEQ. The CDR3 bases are TGTGCCAGCAGCCATCCCGGACTAGCGGGATCTGAGCAGTTCTTC. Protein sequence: CASSHPGLAGSEQFF.

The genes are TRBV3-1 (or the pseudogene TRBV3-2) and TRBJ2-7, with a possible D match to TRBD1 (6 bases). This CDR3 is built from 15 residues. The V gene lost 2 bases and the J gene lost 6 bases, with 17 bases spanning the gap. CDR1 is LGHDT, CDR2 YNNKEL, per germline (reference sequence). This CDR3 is CASSQLAGELSEQYF. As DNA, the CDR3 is TGTGCCAGCAGCCAACTTGCAGGGGAGCTAAGCGAGCAGTACTTC.

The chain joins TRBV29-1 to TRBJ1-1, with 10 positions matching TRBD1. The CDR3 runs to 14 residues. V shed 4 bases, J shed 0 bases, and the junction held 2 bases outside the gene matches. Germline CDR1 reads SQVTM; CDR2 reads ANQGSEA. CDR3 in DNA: TGCAGCGTTGGGGGACAGGGGTTGAACACTGAAGCTTTCTTT. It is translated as CSVGGQGLNTEAFF.

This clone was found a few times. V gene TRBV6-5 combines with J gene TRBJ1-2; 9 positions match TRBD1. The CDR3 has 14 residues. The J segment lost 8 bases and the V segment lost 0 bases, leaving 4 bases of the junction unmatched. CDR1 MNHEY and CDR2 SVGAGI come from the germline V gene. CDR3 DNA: TGTGCCAGCAGTTACTCGACGGACAGGGGAGGCTACACCTTC. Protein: CASSYSTDRGGYTF.

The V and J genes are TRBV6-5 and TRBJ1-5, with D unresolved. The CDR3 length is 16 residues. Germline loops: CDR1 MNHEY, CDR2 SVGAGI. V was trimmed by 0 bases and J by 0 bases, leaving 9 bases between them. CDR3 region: CASSYSRVHSNQPQHF. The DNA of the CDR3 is TGTGCCAGCAGTTACTCGAGGGTACATAGCAATCAGCCCCAGCATTTT.

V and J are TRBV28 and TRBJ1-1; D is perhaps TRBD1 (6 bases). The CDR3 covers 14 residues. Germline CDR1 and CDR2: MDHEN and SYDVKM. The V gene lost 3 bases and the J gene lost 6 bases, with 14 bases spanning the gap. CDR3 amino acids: CASSFGGAISEAFF. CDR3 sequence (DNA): TGTGCCAGCAGTTTTGGGGGGGCGATCTCTGAAGCTTTCTTT. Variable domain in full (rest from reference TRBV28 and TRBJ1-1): DVKVTQSSRYLVKRTGEKVFLECVQDMDHENMFWYRQDPGLGLRLIYFSYDVKMKEKGDIPEGYSVSREKKERFSLILESASTNQTSMYLCASSFGGAISEAFFGQGTRLTVV.

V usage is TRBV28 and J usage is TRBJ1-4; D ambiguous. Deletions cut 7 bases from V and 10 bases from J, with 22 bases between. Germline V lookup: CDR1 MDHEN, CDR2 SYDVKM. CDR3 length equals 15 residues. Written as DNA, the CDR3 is TGTGCCAGCACCCCGGGATCGCCATCCCAAGGAAAACTGTTTTTT. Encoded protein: CASTPGSPSQGKLFF.

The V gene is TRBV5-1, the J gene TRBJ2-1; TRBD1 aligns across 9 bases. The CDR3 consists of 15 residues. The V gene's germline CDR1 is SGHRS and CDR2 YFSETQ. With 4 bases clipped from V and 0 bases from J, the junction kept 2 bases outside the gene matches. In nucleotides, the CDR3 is TGCGCCAGCAGCAGGACAGGGGCCTCCTACAATGAGCAGTTCTTC. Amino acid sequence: CASSRTGASYNEQFF. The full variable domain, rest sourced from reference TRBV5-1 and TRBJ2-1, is KAGVTQTPRYLIKTRGQQVTLSCSPISGHRSVSWYQQTPGQGLQFLFEYFSETQRNKGNFPGRFSGRQFSNSRSEMNVSTLELGDSALYLCASSRTGASYNEQFFGPGTRLTVL.

CDR3 amino acids: CASMLGGATSYEQYF. In DNA, the CDR3 is TGTGCCAGCATGCTGGGGGGGGCGACCTCCTACGAGCAGTACTTC. V and J are TRBV2 and TRBJ2-7; D is possibly TRBD2 (7 bases). Germline V gene sequence: CDR1 SNHLY, CDR2 FYNNEI. CDR3 length: 15 residues. Trimming took 7 bases from V and 0 from J, leaving 16 bases between them.

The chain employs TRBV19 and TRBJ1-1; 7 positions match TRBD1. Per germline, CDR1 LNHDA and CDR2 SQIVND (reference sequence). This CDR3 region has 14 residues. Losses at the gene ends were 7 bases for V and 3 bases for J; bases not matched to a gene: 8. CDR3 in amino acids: CASNPGQYHTEAFF. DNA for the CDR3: TGTGCCAGTAATCCGGGACAGTATCACACTGAAGCTTTCTTT. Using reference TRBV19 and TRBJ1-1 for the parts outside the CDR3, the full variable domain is DGGITQSPKYLFRKEGQNVTLSCEQNLNHDAMYWYRQDPGQGLRLIYYSQIVNDFQKGDIAEGYSVSREKKESFPLTVTSAQKNPTAFYLCASNPGQYHTEAFFGQGTRLTVV.

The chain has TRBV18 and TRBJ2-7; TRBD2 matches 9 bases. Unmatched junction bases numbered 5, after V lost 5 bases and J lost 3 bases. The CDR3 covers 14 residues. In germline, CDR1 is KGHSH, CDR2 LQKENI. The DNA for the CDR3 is TGTGCCAGCTCAAAGATAGCGGGAGACTACGAGCAGTACTTC. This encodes CASSKIAGDYEQYF.

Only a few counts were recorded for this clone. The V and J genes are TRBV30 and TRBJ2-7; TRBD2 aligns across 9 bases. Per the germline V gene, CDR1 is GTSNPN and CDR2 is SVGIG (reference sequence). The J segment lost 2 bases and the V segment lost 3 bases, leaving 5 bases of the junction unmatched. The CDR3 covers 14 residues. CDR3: CAWRVAGGTYEQYF. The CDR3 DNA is TGTGCCTGGAGAGTTGCGGGAGGGACCTACGAGCAGTACTTC.

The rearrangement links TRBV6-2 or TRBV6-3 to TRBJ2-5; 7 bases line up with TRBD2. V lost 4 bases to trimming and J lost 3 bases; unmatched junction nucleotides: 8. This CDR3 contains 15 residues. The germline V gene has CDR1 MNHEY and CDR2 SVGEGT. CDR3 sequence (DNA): TGTGCCAGCAGTTTGGTGCAAGCGGGAAAAGAGACCCAGTACTTC. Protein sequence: CASSLVQAGKETQYF.

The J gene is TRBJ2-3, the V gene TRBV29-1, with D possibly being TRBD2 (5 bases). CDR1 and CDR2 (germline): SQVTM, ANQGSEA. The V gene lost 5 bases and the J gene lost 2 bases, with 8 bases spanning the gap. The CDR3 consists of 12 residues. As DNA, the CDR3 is TGCAGCGTTAAGAGGGACACAGATACGCAGTATTTT. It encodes CSVKRDTDTQYF.

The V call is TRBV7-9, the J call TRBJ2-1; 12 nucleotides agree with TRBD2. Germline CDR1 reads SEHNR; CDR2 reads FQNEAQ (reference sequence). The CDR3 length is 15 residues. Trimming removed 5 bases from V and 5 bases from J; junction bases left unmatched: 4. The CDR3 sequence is CASSPTSGRNNEQFF. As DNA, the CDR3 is TGTGCCAGCAGCCCCACTAGCGGGAGGAACAATGAGCAGTTCTTC. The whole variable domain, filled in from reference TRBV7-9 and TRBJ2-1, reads DTGVSQNPRHKITKRGQNVTFRCDPISEHNRLYWYRQTLGQGPEFLTYFQNEAQLEKSRLLSDRFSAERPKGSFSTLEIQRTEQGDSAMYLCASSPTSGRNNEQFFGPGTRLTVL.

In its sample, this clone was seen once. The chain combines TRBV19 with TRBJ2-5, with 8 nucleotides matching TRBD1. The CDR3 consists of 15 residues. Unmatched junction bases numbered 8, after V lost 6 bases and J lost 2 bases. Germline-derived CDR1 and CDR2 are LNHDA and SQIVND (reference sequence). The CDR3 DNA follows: TGTGCCAGTAGCATCAGGGGGCGAGTTCAAGAGACCCAGTACTTC. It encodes CASSIRGRVQETQYF.

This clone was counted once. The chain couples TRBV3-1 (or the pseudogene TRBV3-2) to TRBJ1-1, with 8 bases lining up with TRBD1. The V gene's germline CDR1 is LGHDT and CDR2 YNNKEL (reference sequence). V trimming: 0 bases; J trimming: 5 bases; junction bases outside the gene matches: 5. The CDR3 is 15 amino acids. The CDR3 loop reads CASSQDTGGSTEAFF. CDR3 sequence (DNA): TGTGCCAGCAGCCAAGATACAGGGGGAAGTACTGAAGCTTTCTTT.

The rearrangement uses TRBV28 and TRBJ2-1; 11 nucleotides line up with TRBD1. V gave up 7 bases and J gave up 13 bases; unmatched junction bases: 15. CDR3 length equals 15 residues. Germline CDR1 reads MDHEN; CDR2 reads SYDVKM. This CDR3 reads CASTGTGGNEHPQFF. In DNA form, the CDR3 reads TGTGCCAGCACAGGGACAGGGGGGAATGAGCACCCCCAGTTCTTC.